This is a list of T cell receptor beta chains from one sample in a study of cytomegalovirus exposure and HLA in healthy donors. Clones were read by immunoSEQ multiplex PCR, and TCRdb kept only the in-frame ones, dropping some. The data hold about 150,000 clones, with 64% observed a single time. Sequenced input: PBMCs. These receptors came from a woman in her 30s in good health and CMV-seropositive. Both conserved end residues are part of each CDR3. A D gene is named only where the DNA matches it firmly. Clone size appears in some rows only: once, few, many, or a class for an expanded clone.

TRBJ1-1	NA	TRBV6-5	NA	CASITVGKTEAFF	TGTGCCAGCATCACAGTCGGGAAAACTGAAGCTTTCTTT
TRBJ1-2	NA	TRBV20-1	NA	CSARGVYGYTF	TGCAGTGCTAGAGGAGTCTATGGCTACACCTTC
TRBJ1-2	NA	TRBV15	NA	CATSSGGGDLSSNYGYTF	TGTGCCACCAGCAGTGGGGGAGGTGATCTCAGCTCTAACTATGGCTACACCTTC
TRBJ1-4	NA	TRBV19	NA	CASSIVWPTNEKLFF	TGTGCCAGTAGTATAGTGTGGCCAACTAATGAAAAACTGTTTTTT
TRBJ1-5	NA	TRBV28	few	CASSSFGRGPNQPQHF	TGTGCCAGCAGTTCCTTCGGCAGGGGTCCGAATCAGCCCCAGCATTTT
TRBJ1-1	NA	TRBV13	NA	CASSLGRTEAFF	TGTGCCAGCAGCTTAGGTAGAACTGAAGCTTTCTTT
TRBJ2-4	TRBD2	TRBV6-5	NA	CASSYTRLAAKNIQYF	TGTGCCAGCAGTTACACGCGACTAGCCGCCAAAAACATTCAGTACTTC
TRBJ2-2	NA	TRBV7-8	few	CASTETGGAINTGELFF	TGTGCCAGCACTGAAACAGGCGGCGCCATAAACACCGGGGAGCTGTTTTTT
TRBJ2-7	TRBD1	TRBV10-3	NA	CAITDRAANYEQYF	TGTGCCATCACAGACAGGGCCGCAAACTACGAGCAGTACTTC
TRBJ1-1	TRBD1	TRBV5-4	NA	CASSYRGQGNTEAFF	TGTGCCAGCAGCTACAGGGGGCAGGGGAACACTGAAGCTTTCTTT
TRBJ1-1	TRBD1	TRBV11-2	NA	CASRSPGQGTEAFF	TGTGCCAGCAGATCCCCGGGACAGGGGACTGAAGCTTTCTTT
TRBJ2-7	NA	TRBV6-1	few	CASAARDGSSYEQYF	TGTGCCAGCGCAGCCCGGGACGGGAGCTCCTACGAGCAGTACTTC
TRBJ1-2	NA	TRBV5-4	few	CASSLERLAGKGSTF	TGTGCCAGCAGCTTAGAAAGGCTGGCGGGTAAAGGGTCCACCTTC
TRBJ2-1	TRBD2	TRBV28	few	CASSFIGTSSYNEQFF	TGTGCCAGCAGTTTTATCGGGACTAGTTCCTACAATGAGCAGTTCTTC
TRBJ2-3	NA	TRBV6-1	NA	CASSVIRESDTQYF	TGTGCCAGCAGTGTTATCAGGGAATCGGATACGCAGTATTTT
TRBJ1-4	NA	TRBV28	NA	CASSLLGGSREKLFF	TGTGCCAGCAGTTTATTAGGGGGATCTCGTGAAAAACTGTTTTTT
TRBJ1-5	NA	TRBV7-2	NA	CASSPRVVGNQPQHF	TGTGCCAGCAGCCCCCGGGTGGTCGGCAATCAGCCCCAGCATTTT
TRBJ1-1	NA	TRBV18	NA	CASSPAANMNTEAFF	TGTGCCAGCTCACCGGCGGCGAACATGAACACTGAAGCTTTCTTT
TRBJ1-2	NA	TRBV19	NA	CASSIPRGSYTF	TGTGCCAGTAGTATTCCCAGGGGTAGCTACACCTTC
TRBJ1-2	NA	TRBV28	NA	CASSLSPNRRLSGYTF	TGTGCCAGCAGTTTATCCCCTAACAGGCGTCTCTCCGGCTACACCTTC
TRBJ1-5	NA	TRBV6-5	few	CASSPTENQPQHF	TGTGCCAGCAGCCCAACTGAAAATCAGCCCCAGCATTTT
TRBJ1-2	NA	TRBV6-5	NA	CASSAAGGHYGYTF	TGTGCCAGCAGTGCTGCCGGAGGGCACTATGGCTACACCTTC
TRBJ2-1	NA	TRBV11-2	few	CASSPSVVAPRIRNEQFF	TGTGCCAGCAGCCCATCCGTGGTAGCTCCTAGGATCCGAAATGAGCAGTTCTTC
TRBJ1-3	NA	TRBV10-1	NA	CASSEASGNTIYF	TGCGCCAGCAGTGAAGCATCTGGAAACACCATATATTTT
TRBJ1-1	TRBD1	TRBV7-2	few	CASSPGQATEAFF	TGTGCCAGCAGCCCAGGACAGGCAACAGAAGCTTTCTTT
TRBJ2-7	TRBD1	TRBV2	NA	CASRNSPGGSYEQYF	TGTGCCAGCCGTAATAGCCCAGGGGGTTCCTACGAGCAGTACTTC
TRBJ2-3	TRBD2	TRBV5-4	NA	CASSDLAPSGPTSTDTQYF	TGTGCCAGCAGCGACCTGGCACCTAGCGGGCCCACTAGCACAGATACGCAGTATTTT
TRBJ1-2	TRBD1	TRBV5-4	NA	CASSPRDSYGYTF	TGTGCCAGCAGCCCCCGGGACAGCTATGGCTACACCTTC
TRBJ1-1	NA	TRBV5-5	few	CASSLQTDTEAFF	TGTGCCAGCAGCCTACAGACGGACACTGAAGCTTTCTTT
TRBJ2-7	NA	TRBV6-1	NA	CASRDDTVASYEQYF	TGTGCCAGCAGAGATGATACAGTGGCCTCCTACGAGCAGTACTTC
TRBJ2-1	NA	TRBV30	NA	CAWSPIRGVIF	TGTGCCTGGAGCCCAATCAGGGGGGTGATCTTC
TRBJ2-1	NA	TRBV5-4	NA	CASSLAAGATYNEQFF	TGTGCCAGCAGCTTGGCGGCAGGGGCGACATACAATGAGCAGTTCTTC
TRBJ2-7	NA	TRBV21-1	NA	CASSTRTSGNVNEQYF	TGTGCCAGCAGCACCCGGACTAGCGGGAACGTTAACGAGCAGTACTTC
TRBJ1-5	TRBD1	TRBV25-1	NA	CASPHPGQGLDQPQHF	TGTGCCAGCCCGCACCCGGGACAGGGGTTGGATCAGCCCCAGCATTTT
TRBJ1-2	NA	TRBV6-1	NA	CASSGWEGVNYGYTF	TGTGCCAGCAGTGGCTGGGAGGGCGTAAACTATGGCTACACCTTC
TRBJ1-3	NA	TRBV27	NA	CASSLSGGTGNTIYF	TGTGCCAGCAGTTTATCCGGGGGAACTGGAAACACCATATATTTT
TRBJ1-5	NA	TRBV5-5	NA	CASSLVLAQPQHF	TGTGCCAGCAGCTTGGTTTTGGCTCAGCCCCAGCATTTT
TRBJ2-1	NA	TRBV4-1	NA	CASSQGFRTDYFNEQFF	TGCGCCAGCAGCCAAGGATTCAGGACAGACTACTTCAATGAGCAGTTCTTC
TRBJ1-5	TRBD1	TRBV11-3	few	CASSPGTADSNQPQHF	TGTGCCAGCAGCCCCGGGACAGCGGATAGCAATCAGCCCCAGCATTTT
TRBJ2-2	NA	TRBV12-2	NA	CARPEAGEFPLSNTGELFF	TGTGCAAGGCCAGAGGCGGGAGAATTCCCTCTCTCCAACACCGGGGAGCTGTTTTTT
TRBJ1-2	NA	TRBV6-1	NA	CATSGVPYGYTF	TGTGCCACAAGTGGAGTCCCATATGGCTACACCTTC
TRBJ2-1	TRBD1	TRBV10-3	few	CAISDPTGKGNEQFF	TGTGCCATCAGTGACCCGACAGGGAAGGGGAATGAGCAGTTCTTC
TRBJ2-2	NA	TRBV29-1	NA	CSVEKGVRTGELFF	TGCAGCGTTGAAAAAGGGGTTCGCACCGGGGAGCTGTTTTTT
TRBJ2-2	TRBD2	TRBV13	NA	CASSPGLAGYDTGELFF	TGTGCCAGCAGTCCAGGACTAGCGGGATATGACACCGGGGAGCTGTTTTTT
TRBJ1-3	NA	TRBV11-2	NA	CASSLTDYSGNTIYF	TGTGCCAGCAGCTTGACGGACTACTCTGGAAACACCATATATTTT
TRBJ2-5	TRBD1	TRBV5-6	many	CASSPTGGEETQYF	TGTGCCAGCAGCCCGACAGGGGGCGAGGAGACCCAGTACTTC
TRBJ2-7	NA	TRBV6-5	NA	CASSTGYEQYF	TGTGCCAGCAGCACAGGGTACGAGCAGTACTTC
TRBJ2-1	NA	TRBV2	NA	CASREETEVYNEQFF	TGTGCCAGCAGGGAGGAGACCGAGGTCTACAATGAGCAGTTCTTC
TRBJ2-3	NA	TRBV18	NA	CASSPLYRGTDTQYF	TGTGCCAGCTCACCCCTTTACAGGGGCACAGATACGCAGTATTTT
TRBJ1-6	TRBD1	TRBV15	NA	CATSRGTGRNSPLHF	TGTGCCACCAGCAGGGGGACAGGGCGGAATTCACCCCTCCACTTT
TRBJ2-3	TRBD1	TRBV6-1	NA	CASRTRTGVSDTQYF	TGTGCCAGCAGGACGCGGACAGGGGTGTCGGATACGCAGTATTTT
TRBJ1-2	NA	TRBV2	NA	CASSDWGGTPYGYTF	TGTGCCAGCAGTGATTGGGGGGGAACCCCCTATGGCTACACCTTC
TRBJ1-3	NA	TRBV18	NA	CASSPAGPGNTIYF	TGTGCCAGCTCACCCGCTGGGCCTGGAAACACCATATATTTT
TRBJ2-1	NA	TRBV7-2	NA	CASSLDRYNEQFF	TGTGCCAGCAGCTTAGACAGATACAATGAGCAGTTCTTC